The TCR beta chain described here comes from a study of molecular identifiers for immune sequencing clone quantification. This clonotype was detected many times. A read error may account for a junction end that differs from germline. CDR3 length: 13 amino acids. TCRdb reanalysed the PCR reads using MiXCR and keeps one entry per CDR3 protein. The sample yields more than 550,000 distinct CDR3 sequences, about 25% seen once. This receptor was obtained from a human donor in good health. Some libraries in this study had Jurkat cell RNA spiked in. This sequence joins TRBV12-3 or TRBV12-4 and TRBJ2-3; the match to TRBD2 covers 7 bases. Source material: naive CD8+ T cells from blood, with Jurkat cell RNA spiked in. Specified subset: FACS-sorted CD8+CD4-CCR7+CD45RA+ naive T cells. In DNA, the CDR3 is TGCTCAGTGGGGAGGGGATTTGGCGATACGCAGTATTTT. Its translation is CSVGRGFGDTQYF.